The rows below give T cell receptor beta chains drawn from one sample of a study of blood T cell repertoires in COVID-19. Sequenced by immunoSEQ multiplex PCR; TCRdb stores in-frame clones only, minus some. The table shows 200,000 to 300,000 clones, with roughly 88% occurring only once. The specimen sequenced was peripheral blood. The receptors come from a middle-aged man who had recovered from COVID-19. Each CDR3 is given with its conserved first and last residue. The order of the fields is clone size, V gene, D gene, J gene, CDR3 DNA, CDR3 protein. D genes are given only for firm matches. Part of the rows lack a size; the others show once, few, many or a class for expanded clones.

.	TRBV4-1	.	TRBJ2-1	TGCGCCAGCAGCCAAGTGTCGAGGGCTAGCTCCTACAATGAGCAGTTCTTC	CASSQVSRASSYNEQFF
.	TRBV30	.	TRBJ1-5	TGTGCCTGGAGTGTAGGTCAGGTTAGCAATCAGCCCCAGCATTTT	CAWSVGQVSNQPQHF
.	TRBV4-1	TRBD1	TRBJ1-1	TGCGCCGCTGGTCAGGGGGTAATGGTTGGGACTGAAGCTTTCTTT	CAAGQGVMVGTEAFF
.	TRBV10-1	TRBD1	TRBJ2-7	TGCGCCAGCAGGGTAACAGGGGGCACAAGGTCCTACGAGCAGTACTTC	CASRVTGGTRSYEQYF
few	TRBV18	.	TRBJ2-6	TGTGCCAGCTCACCATTTAAGGGGTCGGGGGCCAACGTCCTGACTTTC	CASSPFKGSGANVLTF
.	TRBV5-8	.	TRBJ1-2	TGTGCCAGCAGCTTGGGACAGCCCATCTATGGCTACACCTTC	CASSLGQPIYGYTF
.	TRBV5-4	TRBD1	TRBJ2-7	TGTGCCAGCAGCTACGGCTCGGGACAGGGCTACGAGCAGTACTTC	CASSYGSGQGYEQYF
.	TRBV18	TRBD2	TRBJ2-3	TGTGCCAGCTCAAACGACGTTAGCGGGGGGGCAGATACGCAGTATTTT	CASSNDVSGGADTQYF
.	TRBV5-1	TRBD1	TRBJ1-1	TGCGCCAGCAGCTTGACGGGACAGACAATGAACACTGAAGCTTTCTTT	CASSLTGQTMNTEAFF
.	TRBV20-1	.	TRBJ2-5	TGCAGTGCCCGCCCCGGGGAGACCCAGTACTTC	CSARPGETQYF
.	TRBV2	.	TRBJ1-1	TGTGCCAGCAGCCGGAGGGGTGGAAACACTGAAGCTTTCTTT	CASSRRGGNTEAFF
.	TRBV10-3	.	TRBJ2-5	TGTGCCGCCGCGCCAAGTCAACAGATGCAAGAGACCCAGTACTTC	CAAAPSQQMQETQYF
.	TRBV7-2	TRBD2	TRBJ2-7	TGTGCCAGCAGCCCACAGAGCGGGGGGATGGCCTACGAGCAGTACTTC	CASSPQSGGMAYEQYF
.	TRBV29-1	.	TRBJ2-1	TGCAGCGTCCGGCCACGACAGGCAATCCTCCATTACAATGAGCAGTTCTTC	CSVRPRQAILHYNEQFF
.	TRBV6-2/TRBV6-3	TRBD2	TRBJ2-3	TGTGCCAGCAGTCAAGGACTAGCCCCCACAGATACGCAGTATTTT	CASSQGLAPTDTQYF
once	TRBV15	TRBD2	TRBJ2-1	TGTGCCACCAGCAGAGATAGCGGGAGGGCCTTGCAGTTCTTC	CATSRDSGRALQFF
.	TRBV9	.	TRBJ1-1	TGTGCCAGCAGCGTTAACCTTGAGTACACTGAAGCTTTCTTT	CASSVNLEYTEAFF
.	TRBV11-3	TRBD1	TRBJ2-4	TGTGCCAGCAGCACAGGGGGCGAAAACATTCAGTACTTC	CASSTGGENIQYF
.	TRBV2	.	TRBJ2-7	TGCGGTGGGGGGACAGACCACTACGAGCAGTACTTC	CGGGTDHYEQYF
.	TRBV5-4	TRBD1	TRBJ2-7	TGTGCCAGCGGGTCTACGACAGGGGCCTACGAGCAGTACTTC	CASGSTTGAYEQYF
once	TRBV11-2	.	TRBJ2-3	TGTGCCAGCAGCTTAAAAGCGGCTAGCACAGATACGCAGTATTTT	CASSLKAASTDTQYF
once	TRBV5-1	TRBD2	TRBJ2-1	TGCGCCAGCAGCTTGGACGGGGGGGCCAATGAGCAGTTCTTC	CASSLDGGANEQFF
.	TRBV11-2	.	TRBJ1-1	TGTGCCAGCAGCTTAGCTGGGGGGATGAACACTGAAGCTTTCTTT	CASSLAGGMNTEAFF
.	TRBV6-2/TRBV6-3	.	TRBJ2-3	TGTGCCAGCAGCTCCCCCTCAGGGCCAGATACGCAGTATTTT	CASSSPSGPDTQYF
once	TRBV10-2	TRBD2	TRBJ2-1	TGCGCCAGCGGAAAGGGACTAGCGGGAGGGAATGAGCAGTTCTTC	CASGKGLAGGNEQFF
.	TRBV6-2/TRBV6-3	.	TRBJ2-1	TGTGCCAGCAGTCCCGTCGGGAGCTCCTACAATGAGCAGTTCTTC	CASSPVGSSYNEQFF
once	TRBV6-2/TRBV6-3	.	TRBJ2-5	TGTGCCAGCAGTTATTTCCCTGGGCTGGGGACTCCAGAGACCCAGTACTTC	CASSYFPGLGTPETQYF
.	TRBV6-1	TRBD2	TRBJ2-3	TGTGCCAGCAGTGAATGGGGACTAGCGGGAGTAGCGCAGTATTTT	CASSEWGLAGVAQYF
.	TRBV5-1	TRBD1	TRBJ2-2	TGCGCCAGCAGCTTGGACAGGGGGGAATACGGGGAGCTGTTTTTT	CASSLDRGEYGELFF
.	TRBV18	.	TRBJ1-2	TGTGCCAGCTCACCATTTGGGACTACCCCGGACGGCTACACCTTC	CASSPFGTTPDGYTF
.	TRBV27	.	TRBJ2-7	TGTGCCAGCAGTTTAAGGAACCGGGACATAGCACCCTACGAGCAGTACTTC	CASSLRNRDIAPYEQYF
.	TRBV15	.	TRBJ2-3	TGTGCCACCAGCATGTGGTCCAGGGGCCCAGATACGCAGTATTTT	CATSMWSRGPDTQYF
.	TRBV7-2	.	TRBJ2-7	TGTGCCAGCAGCTCGCGGGTAATACCCCACTACGAGCAGTACTTC	CASSSRVIPHYEQYF
.	TRBV4-1	.	TRBJ1-1	TGCGCCAGCAGCCAGTCTCTAGGCACAGGTGAAGCTTTCTTT	CASSQSLGTGEAFF
.	TRBV23-1	.	TRBJ1-4	TGCGCCAGCATACACAGGGCTGGCACTAATGAAAAACTGTTTTTT	CASIHRAGTNEKLFF
.	TRBV4-3	TRBD1	TRBJ2-1	TGCGCCAGCAGCCGAACGGGACAGCCTTACAATGAGCAGTTCTTC	CASSRTGQPYNEQFF
.	TRBV19	.	TRBJ1-2	TGTGCCAGTAGTATAGAATGGACAGATGGCTACACCTTC	CASSIEWTDGYTF
.	TRBV5-4	TRBD1	TRBJ2-1	TGTGCCAGCAGCTGGGACAGGGGGCGGGAGCAGTTCTTC	CASSWDRGREQFF
.	TRBV6-5	TRBD1	TRBJ1-3	TGTGCCAGCAGAACAGGGGGCCGAAACACCATATATTTT	CASRTGGRNTIYF
.	TRBV12-5	.	TRBJ1-2	TGTGCTAGTGGGTGGACAGCTTATGGCTACACCTTC	CASGWTAYGYTF
.	TRBV2	.	TRBJ2-3	TGTGCCAGCAGTGAAGTAAGCGGGACAGATACGCAGTATTTT	CASSEVSGTDTQYF
.	TRBV4-1	.	TRBJ2-1	TGCGCCAGCAGCCTCACGACAGTGGTCCGAGACAATGAGCAGTTCTTC	CASSLTTVVRDNEQFF
once	TRBV18	.	TRBJ1-3	TGTGCCAGCTCACCATCTGCGGTCACATTTGGAAACACCATATATTTT	CASSPSAVTFGNTIYF
.	TRBV5-6	TRBD1	TRBJ1-2	TGTGCCAGCAGGGGGACAGGGGGCGCCTATGGCTACACCTTC	CASRGTGGAYGYTF
.	TRBV5-6	TRBD1	TRBJ1-2	TGTGCCAGCAGCTCCGGGACAGGGGGACCCTATGGCTACACCTTC	CASSSGTGGPYGYTF
many	TRBV5-8	.	TRBJ2-2	TGTGCCAGCAGCGCGGGACGGTTCACCGGGGAGCTGTTTTTT	CASSAGRFTGELFF
.	TRBV9	TRBD1	TRBJ2-1	TGTGCCAGCAGCACGGGGGGACAGGGCCCAAACAATGAGCAGTTCTTC	CASSTGGQGPNNEQFF
few	TRBV27	.	TRBJ2-2	TGTGCCAGCATCTCTTATGGGAGCGGGGAGCTGTTTTTT	CASISYGSGELFF
.	TRBV19	TRBD1	TRBJ2-3	TGTGCCAGTAGTAGCCCCAACAGGGGGTCAGATACGCAGTATTTT	CASSSPNRGSDTQYF
.	TRBV6-5	.	TRBJ2-7	TGTGCCAGCAGCTACAACAGGGACTCCTACGAGCAGTACTTC	CASSYNRDSYEQYF